The TCR beta chain described here comes from a study of blood T cell repertoires in COVID-19. Some clones are missing from TCRdb's copy, which holds only in-frame ones; the method was immunoSEQ multiplex PCR. In the table there are approximately 200,000 clones, roughly 86% of which are singletons. The V and J ends lost 8 bases and 4 bases respectively, with 14 bases between them. From germline, CDR1 is MNHEY and CDR2 SVGAGI. The CDR3 has 13 amino acids. This TCR was sampled from a woman aged 25-40 years who had recovered from COVID-19. Source material: PBMCs or T cells enriched from blood (not recorded which). This sequence joins TRBV6-5 and TRBJ1-1, with TRBD1 as a possible D gene (6 bases). The CDR3 protein is CASEQGEGTEAFF. Written as DNA, the CDR3 is TGTGCCAGCGAACAGGGAGAGGGCACTGAAGCTTTCTTT.